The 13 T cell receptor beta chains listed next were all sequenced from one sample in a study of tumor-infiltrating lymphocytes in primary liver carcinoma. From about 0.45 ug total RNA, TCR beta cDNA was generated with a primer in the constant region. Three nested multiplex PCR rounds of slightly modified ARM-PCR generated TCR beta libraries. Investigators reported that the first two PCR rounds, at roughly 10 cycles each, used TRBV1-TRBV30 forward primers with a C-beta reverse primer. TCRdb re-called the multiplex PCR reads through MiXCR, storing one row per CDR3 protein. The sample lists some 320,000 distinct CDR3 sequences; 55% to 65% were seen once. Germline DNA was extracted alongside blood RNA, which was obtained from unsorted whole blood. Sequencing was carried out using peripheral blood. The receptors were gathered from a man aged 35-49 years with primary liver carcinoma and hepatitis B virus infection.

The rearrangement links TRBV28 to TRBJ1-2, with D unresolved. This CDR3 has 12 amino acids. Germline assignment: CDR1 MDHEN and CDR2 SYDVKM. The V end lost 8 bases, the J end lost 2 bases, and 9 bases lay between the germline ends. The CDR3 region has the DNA TGTGCCAGCGGCTCCCAAAACTATGGCTACACCTTC. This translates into CASGSQNYGYTF.

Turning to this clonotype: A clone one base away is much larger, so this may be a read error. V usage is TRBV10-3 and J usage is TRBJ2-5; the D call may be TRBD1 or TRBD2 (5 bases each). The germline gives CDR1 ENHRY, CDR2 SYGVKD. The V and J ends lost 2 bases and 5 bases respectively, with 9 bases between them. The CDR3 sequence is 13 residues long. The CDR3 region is CAISEGEGETQYF. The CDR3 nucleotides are TGTGCCATCAGTGAGGGTGAGGGGGAGACCCAGTACTTC.

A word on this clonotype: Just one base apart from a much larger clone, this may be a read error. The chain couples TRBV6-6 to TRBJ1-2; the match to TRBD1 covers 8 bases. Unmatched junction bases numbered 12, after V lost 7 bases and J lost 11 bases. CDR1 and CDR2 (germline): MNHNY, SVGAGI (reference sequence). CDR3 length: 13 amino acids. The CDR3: CASTLLQGGLYTF. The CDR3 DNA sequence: TGTGCCAGCACATTACTACAGGGGGGATTATACACCTTC.

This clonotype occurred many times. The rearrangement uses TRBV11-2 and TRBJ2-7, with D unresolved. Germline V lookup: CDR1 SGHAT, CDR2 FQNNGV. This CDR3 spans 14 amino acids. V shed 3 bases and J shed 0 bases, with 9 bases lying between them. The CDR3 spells CASSLDPFSYEQYF. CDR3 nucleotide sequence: TGTGCCAGCAGCTTGGACCCTTTCTCCTACGAGCAGTACTTC.

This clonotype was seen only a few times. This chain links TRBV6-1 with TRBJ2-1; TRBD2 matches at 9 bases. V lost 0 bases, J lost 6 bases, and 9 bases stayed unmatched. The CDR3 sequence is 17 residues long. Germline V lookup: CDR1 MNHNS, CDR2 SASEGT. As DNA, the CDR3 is TGTGCCAGCAGTGAAGCTCAGAGACTAGCGGAACCCAATGAGCAGTTCTTC. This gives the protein CASSEAQRLAEPNEQFF.

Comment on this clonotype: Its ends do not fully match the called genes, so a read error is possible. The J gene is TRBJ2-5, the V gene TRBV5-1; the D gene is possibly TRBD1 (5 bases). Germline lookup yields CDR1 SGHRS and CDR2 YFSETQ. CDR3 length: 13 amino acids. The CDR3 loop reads CASSFRQQGTQYF. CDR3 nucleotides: TGCGCCAGCAGCTTTCGACAGCAAGGGACCCAGTACTTC.

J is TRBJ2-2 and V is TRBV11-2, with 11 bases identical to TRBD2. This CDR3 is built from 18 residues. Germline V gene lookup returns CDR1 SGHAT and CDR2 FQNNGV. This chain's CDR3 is CAGKKRTSGSSGGGELFF. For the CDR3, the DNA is TGTGCTGGCAAGAAGAGAACTAGCGGGAGTAGCGGGGGCGGGGAGCTGTTTTTT.

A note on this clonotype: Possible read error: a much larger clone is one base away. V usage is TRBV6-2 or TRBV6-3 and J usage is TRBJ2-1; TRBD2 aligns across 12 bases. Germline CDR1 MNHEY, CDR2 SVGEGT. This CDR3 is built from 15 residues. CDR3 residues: CASRSSGGAHNEQSF. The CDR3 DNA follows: TGTGCCAGCCGCTCTAGCGGGGGGGCACACAATGAGCAGTCCTTC.

The CDR3 DNA is TGTGCCAGCTCACCCCTGCCCAAGGTCATAGCGACGGGAGAGACCCAGTACTTC. Encoded protein: CASSPLPKVIATGETQYF. The gene calls are TRBV18 and TRBJ2-5, with a weak D call TRBD2 (5 bases). CDR3 length: 18 amino acids. The germline V gene has CDR1 KGHSH and CDR2 LQKENI. Trimming stripped 3 bases from V and 4 bases from J, with 24 bases between. Based on the CDR3 plus reference TRBV18 and TRBJ2-5, the full variable domain is NAGVMQNPRHLVRRRGQEARLRCSPMKGHSHVYWYRQLPEEGLKFMVYLQKENIIDESGMPKERFSAEFPKEGPSILRIQQVVRGDSAAYFCASSPLPKVIATGETQYFGPGTRLLVL.

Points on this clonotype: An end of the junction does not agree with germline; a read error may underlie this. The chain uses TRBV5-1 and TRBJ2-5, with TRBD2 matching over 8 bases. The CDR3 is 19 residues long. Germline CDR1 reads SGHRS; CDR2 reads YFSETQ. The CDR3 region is CASSLRGSGAAFFQEAQYF. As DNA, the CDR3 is TGCGCCAGCAGCTTGCGAGGTAGCGGGGCTGCCTTCTTCCAAGAGGCCCAGTACTTC.

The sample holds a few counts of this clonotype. The CDR3 loop is CASSLPSSGGDGGYTF. The CDR3 DNA follows: TGCGCCAGCAGCTTGCCCTCCTCAGGGGGCGATGGAGGCTACACCTTC. The J gene is TRBJ1-2, the V gene TRBV5-1, with TRBD1 identical over 8 bases. Germline assignment: CDR1 SGHRS and CDR2 YFSETQ. CDR3 length: 16 residues. Trimming removed 1 base from V and 8 bases from J; junction bases left unmatched: 13.

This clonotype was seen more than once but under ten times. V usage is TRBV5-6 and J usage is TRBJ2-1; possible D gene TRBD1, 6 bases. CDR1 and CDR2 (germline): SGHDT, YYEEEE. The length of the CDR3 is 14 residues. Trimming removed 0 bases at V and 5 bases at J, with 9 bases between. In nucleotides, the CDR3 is TGTGCCAGCAGCTTGGGAGCAGGGGACAATGAGCAGTTCTTC. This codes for CASSLGAGDNEQFF. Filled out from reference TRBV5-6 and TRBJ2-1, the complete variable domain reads DAGVTQSPTHLIKTRGQQVTLRCSPKSGHDTVSWYQQALGQGPQFIFQYYEEEERQRGNFPDRFSGHQFPNYSSELNVNALLLGDSALYLCASSLGAGDNEQFFGPGTRLTVL.

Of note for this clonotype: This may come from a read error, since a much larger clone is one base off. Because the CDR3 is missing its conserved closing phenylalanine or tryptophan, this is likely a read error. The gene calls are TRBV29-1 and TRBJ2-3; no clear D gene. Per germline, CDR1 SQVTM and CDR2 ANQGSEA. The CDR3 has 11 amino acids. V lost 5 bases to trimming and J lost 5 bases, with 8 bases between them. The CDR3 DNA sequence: TGCAGCGTTCGACCGGGAGATACGCAGTATTCT. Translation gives CSVRPGDTQYS.